The sequence of this T cell receptor (beta chain) was determined in a study of shared clonotypes between healthy human individuals. V dropped 0 bases and J dropped 7 bases, with 6 bases sitting between them. Germline CDR1 is DFQATT and CDR2 is SNEGSKA (reference sequence). There are 11 residues in the CDR3. The deep-level immunoSEQ assay was used. Method: immunoSEQ multiplex PCR; TCRdb's copy keeps in-frame clones and lacks some. This sample has approximately 2,200,000 clones; more than 85% occur once, and the top ten carry about 1.5%. Cells designated naive CD8 were CD45RO-negative and were positively selected for CCR7, with terminally differentiated effector memory CD45RA+ cells excluded. Every one of the donors was a Caucasian adult that lived in Nashville, Tennessee.

The receptor comes from a man aged 18-30 years in good health. Some clones in this sample may be carry-over from other donors' samples. V gene TRBV20-1 combines with J gene TRBJ1-1; no clear D gene. What was sequenced was naive CD8+ T cells from PBMCs. CDR3 in DNA: TGCAGTGCTAGAGAATATTTTGAAGCTTTCTTT. Its protein product is CSAREYFEAFF.